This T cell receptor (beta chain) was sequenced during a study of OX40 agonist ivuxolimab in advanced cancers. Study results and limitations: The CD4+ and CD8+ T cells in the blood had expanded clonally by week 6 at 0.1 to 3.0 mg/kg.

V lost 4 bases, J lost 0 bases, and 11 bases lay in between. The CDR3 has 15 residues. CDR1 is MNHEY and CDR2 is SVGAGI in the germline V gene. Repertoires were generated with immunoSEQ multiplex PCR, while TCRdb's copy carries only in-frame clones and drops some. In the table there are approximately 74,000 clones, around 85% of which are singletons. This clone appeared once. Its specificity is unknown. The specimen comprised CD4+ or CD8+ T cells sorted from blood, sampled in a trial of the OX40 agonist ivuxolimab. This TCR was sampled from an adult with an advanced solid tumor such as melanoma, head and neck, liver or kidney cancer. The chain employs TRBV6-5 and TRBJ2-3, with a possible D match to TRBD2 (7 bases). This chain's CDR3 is CASSFGGASTDTQYF. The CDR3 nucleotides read TGTGCCAGCAGTTTTGGGGGGGCTAGCACAGATACGCAGTATTTT.